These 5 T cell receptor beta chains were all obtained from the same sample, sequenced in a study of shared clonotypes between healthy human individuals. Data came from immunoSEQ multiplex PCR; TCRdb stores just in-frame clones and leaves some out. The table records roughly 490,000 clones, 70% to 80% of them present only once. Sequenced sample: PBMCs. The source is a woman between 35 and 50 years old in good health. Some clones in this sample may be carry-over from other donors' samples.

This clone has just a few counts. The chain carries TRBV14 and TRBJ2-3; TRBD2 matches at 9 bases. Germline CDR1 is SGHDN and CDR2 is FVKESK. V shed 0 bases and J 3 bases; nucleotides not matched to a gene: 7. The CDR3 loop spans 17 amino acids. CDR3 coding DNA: TGTGCCAGCAGCCAAGAATTGGCGGGAGGGCCTACAGATACGCAGTATTTT. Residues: CASSQELAGGPTDTQYF.

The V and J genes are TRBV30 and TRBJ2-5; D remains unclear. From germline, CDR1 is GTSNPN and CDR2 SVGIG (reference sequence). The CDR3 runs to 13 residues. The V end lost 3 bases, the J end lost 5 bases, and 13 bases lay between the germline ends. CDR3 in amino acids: CAWSRSVFETQYF. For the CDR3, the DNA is TGTGCCTGGAGCCGAAGCGTTTTCGAGACCCAGTACTTC.

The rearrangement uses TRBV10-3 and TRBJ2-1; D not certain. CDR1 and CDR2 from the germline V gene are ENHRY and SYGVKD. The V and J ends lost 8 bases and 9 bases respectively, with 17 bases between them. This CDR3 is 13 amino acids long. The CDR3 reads CAISLSLGLEQFF. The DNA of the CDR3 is TGTGCCATCTCCCTCTCATTGGGTCTTGAGCAGTTCTTC.

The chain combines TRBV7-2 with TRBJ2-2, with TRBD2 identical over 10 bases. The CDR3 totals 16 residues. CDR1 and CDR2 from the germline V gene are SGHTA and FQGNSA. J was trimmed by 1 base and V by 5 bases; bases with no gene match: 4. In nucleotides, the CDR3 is TGTGCCAGCAGCGGACGACTAGCGGGGAACACCGGGGAGCTGTTTTTT. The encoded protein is CASSGRLAGNTGELFF.

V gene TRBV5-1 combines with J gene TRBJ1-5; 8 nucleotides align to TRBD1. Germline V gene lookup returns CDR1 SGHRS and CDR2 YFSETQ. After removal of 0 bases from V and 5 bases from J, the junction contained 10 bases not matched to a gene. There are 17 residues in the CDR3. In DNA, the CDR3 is TGCGCCAGCAGCTTGGATCCCCGACAGGGGCGAGATCAGCCCCAGCATTTT. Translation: CASSLDPRQGRDQPQHF. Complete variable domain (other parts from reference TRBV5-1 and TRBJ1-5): KAGVTQTPRYLIKTRGQQVTLSCSPISGHRSVSWYQQTPGQGLQFLFEYFSETQRNKGNFPGRFSGRQFSNSRSEMNVSTLELGDSALYLCASSLDPRQGRDQPQHFGDGTRLSIL.